Detailed here is one T cell receptor (beta chain). The sample originates from a study of blood T cell repertoires in COVID-19. Study-wide background: There were acute and convalescent COVID-19 samples, and they came from the United States, Italy and Spain.

Data came from immunoSEQ multiplex PCR; TCRdb stores just in-frame clones and leaves some out. The sample consists of 90,000 to 120,000 clones, approximately 88% of them appearing once. CDR3 size: 14 residues. Losses at the gene ends were 3 bases for V and 3 bases for J; bases not matched to a gene: 2. Germline CDR1 SGDLS, CDR2 YYNGEE. This TCR derives from a man aged 35 to 55 with active or convalescent COVID-19. The sample taken for sequencing was peripheral blood. The rearrangement joins TRBV9 to TRBJ1-1; 10 bases are a match to TRBD1. The DNA for the CDR3 is TGTGCCAGCAGCGGAGACAGGGGGCACACTGAAGCTTTCTTT. Its protein product is CASSGDRGHTEAFF.